The 13 T cell receptor beta chains listed next were all sequenced from one sample in a study of circulating and synovial CD4+ cells in juvenile arthritis. Clones were read by immunoSEQ multiplex PCR, and TCRdb kept only the in-frame ones, dropping some. The table has tens of thousands of clones, roughly 96% seen once; the top ten hold under 0.2%. Sequences were obtained from CD4+ T cells from blood. The receptors were sampled from a human donor with juvenile idiopathic arthritis.

This chain joins TRBV5-4 and TRBJ1-2; possible D gene TRBD1, 6 bases. Trimming shortened V by 0 bases and J by 6 bases, and 15 bases separated the two germline ends. The germline V gene encodes CDR1 SGHNT and CDR2 YYREEE (reference sequence). This CDR3 comprises 15 residues. The CDR3 loop reads CASSLGAGAQDGYTF. The CDR3 nucleotides read TGTGCCAGCAGCTTGGGGGCAGGGGCGCAGGATGGCTACACCTTC.

The V call is TRBV2, the J call TRBJ2-7; possible D gene TRBD1, 6 bases. Trimming stripped 7 bases from V and 2 bases from J, with 18 bases between. The CDR3 loop spans 15 amino acids. Germline CDR1 is SNHLY and CDR2 is FYNNEI. This CDR3 is CASIYLEKGAYEQYF. CDR3 DNA sequence: TGTGCCAGCATCTATCTGGAAAAGGGGGCCTACGAGCAGTACTTC.

The table lists this clone with a count of one. The chain couples TRBV5-1 to TRBJ1-4; D unresolved. The V end lost 0 bases, the J end lost 0 bases, and 15 bases lay between the germline ends. The CDR3 is made up of 18 amino acids. CDR1 and CDR2 (germline): SGHRS, YFSETQ. In DNA, the CDR3 is TGCGCCAGCAGCTTGGGTCTGGGCCCAGTTGCAACTAATGAAAAACTGTTTTTT. Translated, it gives CASSLGLGPVATNEKLFF. Drawing the rest from reference TRBV5-1 and TRBJ1-4, the complete variable domain is KAGVTQTPRYLIKTRGQQVTLSCSPISGHRSVSWYQQTPGQGLQFLFEYFSETQRNKGNFPGRFSGRQFSNSRSEMNVSTLELGDSALYLCASSLGLGPVATNEKLFFGSGTQLSVL.

This chain uses TRBV27 with TRBJ1-2; 8 bases are a match to TRBD1. The CDR3 has 14 residues. Germline trimming cut 4 bases from V and 8 bases from J; bases unmatched to any gene: 9. CDR1 is MNHEY and CDR2 is SMNVEV in the germline V gene (reference sequence). The CDR3 DNA follows: TGTGCCAGCAGTTACTCCAGGGGGCCGGGAGGCTACACCTTC. Translation: CASSYSRGPGGYTF.

This clone has just a few counts. The chain links TRBV19 to TRBJ1-3; D may be TRBD1 (5 bases). V lost 5 bases to trimming and J lost 2 bases, with 16 bases between them. Germline V gene lookup returns CDR1 LNHDA and CDR2 SQIVND (reference sequence). This CDR3 region has 16 residues. The CDR3: CASSHPREGPGNTIYF. The CDR3 nucleotides are TGTGCCAGTAGTCACCCCCGGGAGGGACCTGGAAACACCATATATTTT.

V and J are TRBV7-2 and TRBJ1-3; 11 nucleotides align to TRBD1. With 8 bases clipped from V and 5 bases from J, the junction kept 2 bases outside the gene matches. Germline V gene sequence: CDR1 SGHTA, CDR2 FQGNSA. This CDR3 has 13 amino acids. The CDR3 DNA follows: TGTGCCAGCCAGGACAGGGGGCGAAACACCATATATTTT. It is translated as CASQDRGRNTIYF.

This chain uses TRBV6-1 with TRBJ2-7; the match to TRBD1 covers 8 bases. The germline CDR1 and CDR2 sequences are MNHNS and SASEGT. This CDR3 contains 14 residues. Trimming cost V 5 bases and J 3 bases; bases outside gene matches: 6. CDR3 nucleotide sequence: TGTGCCAGCAGTCCTCAGGGGGCTAGCTACGAGCAGTACTTC. Translation gives CASSPQGASYEQYF.

Points on this clone: A read error may produce the germline difference seen at one junction end. In the same sample, other DNA sequences code for this CDR3. This chain links TRBV30 with TRBJ1-6, with unresolved D. The CDR3 sequence is 11 residues long. Germline V gene sequence: CDR1 GTSNPN, CDR2 SVGIG (reference sequence). The chain's CDR3 is CAWSSNSPLHF. The CDR3 bases are TGTGCCTGGAGCAGTAATTCCCCCCTCCACTTT.

V is TRBV4-3 and J is TRBJ1-2, with TRBD1 as a possible D gene (5 bases). CDR3 length equals 15 residues. Trimming stripped 1 base from V and 5 bases from J, with 14 bases between. The germline V gene has CDR1 LGHNA and CDR2 YSLEER. The CDR3 region is CASSQVWGVEYGYTF. As DNA, the CDR3 is TGCGCCAGCAGCCAAGTCTGGGGCGTGGAGTATGGCTACACCTTC.

This chain connects TRBV2 to TRBJ1-5, with D possibly being TRBD1 (5 bases). The CDR3 extends over 15 amino acids. The germline gives CDR1 SNHLY, CDR2 FYNNEI. Trimming left V 4 bases short and J 0 bases short, with 10 bases between. This chain's CDR3 is CASSVRGYSNQPQHF. In DNA, the CDR3 is TGTGCCAGCAGTGTTAGGGGATATAGCAATCAGCCCCAGCATTTT.

This sequence joins TRBV28 and TRBJ2-4, with 9 positions matching TRBD1. V was pared by 6 bases and J by 6 bases, with 3 bases of the junction left unmatched. Germline-derived CDR1 and CDR2 are MDHEN and SYDVKM. The CDR3 consists of 13 residues. This chain's CDR3 is CASSGTGRNIQYF. The DNA for the CDR3 is TGTGCCAGCAGCGGGACAGGGAGAAACATTCAGTACTTC.

This chain links TRBV30 with TRBJ2-4; 9 positions match TRBD2. The germline V gene has CDR1 GTSNPN and CDR2 SVGIG (reference sequence). The CDR3 is 14 amino acids. J lost 6 bases, V lost 8 bases, and 11 bases had no gene match. Here the CDR3 reads CAGGHVAGANIQYF. The CDR3 DNA follows: TGTGCCGGAGGCCATGTAGCGGGAGCAAACATTCAGTACTTC.

The rearrangement uses TRBV5-4 and TRBJ1-4, with TRBD1 identical over 8 bases. This CDR3 is built from 15 residues. V shed 2 bases, J shed 5 bases, and the junction held 5 bases outside the gene matches. CDR1 SGHNT and CDR2 YYREEE come from the germline V gene (reference sequence). CDR3 sequence: CASSFYTGGNEKLFF. The DNA for the CDR3 is TGTGCCAGCAGCTTTTATACAGGGGGAAATGAAAAACTGTTTTTT. Looking up the rest from reference TRBV5-4 and TRBJ1-4 gives the full variable domain: ETGVTQSPTHLIKTRGQQVTLRCSSQSGHNTVSWYQQALGQGPQFIFQYYREEENGRGNFPPRFSGLQFPNYSSELNVNALELDDSALYLCASSFYTGGNEKLFFGSGTQLSVL.